Below, 8 T cell receptor beta chains from the same sample are listed, as sequenced in a study of human T cells and chemical hapten exposure. The time point is: patch test 1, 2 weeks after DPC sensitization. As to treatment: therapeutic diphenylcyclopropenone sensitization with weekly scalp DPC. MiXCR was run by TCRdb on the RACE reads, yielding one entry per CDR3 protein. Here the sample spans fewer than 500,000 distinct CDR3 sequences, roughly 4.8% being singletons. The material was whole blood, obtained in connection with sensitization to the hapten diphenylcyclopropenone (DPC). Receptors originate from a woman aged 50 to 65 with alopecia areata. Some clones in this sample may be carry-over from other donors' samples.

This clonotype has a count of ten or more. The chain joins TRBV2 to TRBJ1-5; perhaps TRBD1 as D (6 bases). The germline V gene encodes CDR1 SNHLY and CDR2 FYNNEI. V dropped 7 bases and J dropped 2 bases, with 9 bases sitting between them. The length of the CDR3 is 13 residues. CDR3 residues: CASTPGGNQPQHF. The CDR3, as DNA: TGTGCCAGCACCCCAGGGGGCAATCAGCCCCAGCATTTT.

The rearrangement joins TRBV7-2 to TRBJ2-3, with D perhaps matching TRBD1 (6 bases). CDR3 length: 15 amino acids. Trimming stripped 2 bases from V and 0 bases from J, with 9 bases between. Germline V CDR1 and CDR2: SGHTA, FQGNSA. The DNA of the CDR3 is TGTGCCAGCAGCTTAATGGACAGTAGCACAGATACGCAGTATTTT. It is translated as CASSLMDSSTDTQYF.

In its sample, this clonotype was seen a few times. The chain links TRBV27 to TRBJ1-5; possible D gene TRBD1, 5 bases. Germline V gene lookup returns CDR1 MNHEY and CDR2 SMNVEV (reference sequence). Trimming cost V 2 bases and J 3 bases, with 11 bases left between them. This CDR3 has 15 amino acids. The CDR3 nucleotides read TGTGCCAGCAGTTTAGCGGGGGTGGCCAATCAGCCCCAGCATTTT. Protein product: CASSLAGVANQPQHF.

This clonotype was seen a few times. The chain uses TRBV30 and TRBJ1-5; 10 bases agree with TRBD1. The length of the CDR3 is 14 residues. Germline-derived CDR1 and CDR2 are GTSNPN and SVGIG (reference sequence). V shed 3 bases, J shed 4 bases, and the junction held 3 bases outside the gene matches. CDR3 coding DNA: TGTGCCTGGAGGGGACAGGGGTGGAATCAGCCCCAGCATTTT. This codes for CAWRGQGWNQPQHF.

A word on this clonotype: A single base separates this from a much larger clone, so it may be a read error. The chain employs TRBV16 and TRBJ2-1; 7 bases map to TRBD2. The V segment lost 8 bases and the J segment 9 bases; nucleotides outside the gene matches: 13. The CDR3 has 14 residues. The V gene's germline CDR1 is KGHSY and CDR2 FQNENV. The CDR3 reads CASAPGSGLGEQFF. Written as DNA, the CDR3 is TGTGCCAGCGCACCCGGTAGCGGGTTGGGTGAGCAGTTCTTC.

V and J are TRBV7-9 and TRBJ2-7; TRBD2 is a possible D gene (6 bases). With 7 bases removed from V and 0 bases from J, the gap between germline ends came to 16 bases. There are 15 residues in the CDR3. Germline values: CDR1 SEHNR, CDR2 FQNEAQ (reference sequence). This chain's CDR3 is CASTRGIRVSYEQYF. The CDR3 DNA sequence: TGTGCCAGCACGCGCGGGATCCGGGTCTCCTACGAGCAGTACTTC.

This clonotype showed up just a few times. The V call is TRBV6-5, the J call TRBJ1-2; a weak D match, TRBD1 (5 bases). Trimming removed 0 bases at V and 0 bases at J, with 11 bases between. CDR3 size: 16 residues. The germline gives CDR1 MNHEY, CDR2 SVGAGI. DNA for the CDR3: TGTGCCAGCAGTTACTCCCAGGGTCGGGCTAACTATGGCTACACCTTC. Translating gives CASSYSQGRANYGYTF.

Ten or more counts support this clonotype. The chain's CDR3 is CASSLTGPGTGELFF. The CDR3 nucleotides read TGTGCCAGCAGCTTAACCGGGCCGGGGACCGGGGAGCTGTTTTTT. The chain employs TRBV7-2 and TRBJ2-2; a possible D gene is TRBD2 (5 bases). The V gene lost 2 bases and the J gene lost 5 bases, with 12 bases spanning the gap. Germline CDR1 SGHTA, CDR2 FQGNSA. This CDR3 is built from 15 residues.